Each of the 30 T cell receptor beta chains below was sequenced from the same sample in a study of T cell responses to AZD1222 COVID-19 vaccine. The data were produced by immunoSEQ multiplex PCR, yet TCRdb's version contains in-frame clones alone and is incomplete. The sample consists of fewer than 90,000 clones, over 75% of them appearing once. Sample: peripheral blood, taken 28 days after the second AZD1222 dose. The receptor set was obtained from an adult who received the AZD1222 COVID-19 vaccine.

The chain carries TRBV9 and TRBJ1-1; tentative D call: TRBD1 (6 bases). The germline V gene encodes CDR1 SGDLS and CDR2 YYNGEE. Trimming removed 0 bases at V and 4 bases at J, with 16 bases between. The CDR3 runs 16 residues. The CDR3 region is CASSVGWGPPPTEAFF. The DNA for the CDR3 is TGTGCCAGCAGCGTAGGGTGGGGGCCGCCTCCCACTGAAGCTTTCTTT.

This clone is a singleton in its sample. In nucleotides, the CDR3 is TGCGCCAGCAGTCAATCTAAGACCCACCGGGAGCTGTTTTTT. Its protein is CASSQSKTHRELFF. The rearrangement links TRBV23-1 to TRBJ2-2; D ambiguous. TRBV23-1 is identified as an open reading frame with a role that is uncertain. CDR3 length: 14 residues. Trimming removed 0 bases from V and 9 bases from J, with 11 bases in between.

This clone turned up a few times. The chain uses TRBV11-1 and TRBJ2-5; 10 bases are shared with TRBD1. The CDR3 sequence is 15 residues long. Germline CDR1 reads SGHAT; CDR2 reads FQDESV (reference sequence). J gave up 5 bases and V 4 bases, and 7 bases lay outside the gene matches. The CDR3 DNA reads TGTGCCAGCAGCTCCAGACAGGGGGCCTTGGAGACCCAGTACTTC. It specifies CASSSRQGALETQYF.

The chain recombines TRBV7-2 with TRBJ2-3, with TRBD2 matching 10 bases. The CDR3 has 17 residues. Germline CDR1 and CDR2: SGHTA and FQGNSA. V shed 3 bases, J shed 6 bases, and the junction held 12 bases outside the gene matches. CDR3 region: CASSFWGAGGPRDTQYF. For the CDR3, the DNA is TGTGCCAGCAGCTTTTGGGGAGCGGGGGGGCCGCGGGATACGCAGTATTTT.

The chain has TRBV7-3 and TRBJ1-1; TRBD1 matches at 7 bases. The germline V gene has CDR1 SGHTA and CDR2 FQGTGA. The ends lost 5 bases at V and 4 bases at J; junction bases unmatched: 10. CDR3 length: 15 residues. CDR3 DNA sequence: TGTGCCAGCAGCCCAACGACAGGGTGGGTCACTGAAGCTTTCTTT. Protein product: CASSPTTGWVTEAFF.

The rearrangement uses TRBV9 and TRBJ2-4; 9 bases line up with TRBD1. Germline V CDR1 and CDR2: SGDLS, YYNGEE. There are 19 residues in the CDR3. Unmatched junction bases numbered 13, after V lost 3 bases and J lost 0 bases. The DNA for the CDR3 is TGTGCCAGCAGCGCACTACCGGGACAGGGCACTCTAGCCAAAAACATTCAGTACTTC. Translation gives CASSALPGQGTLAKNIQYF. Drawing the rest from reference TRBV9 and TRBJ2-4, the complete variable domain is DSGVTQTPKHLITATGQRVTLRCSPRSGDLSVYWYQQSLDQGLQFLIQYYNGEERAKGNILERFSAQQFPDLHSELNLSSLELGDSALYFCASSALPGQGTLAKNIQYFGAGTRLSVL.

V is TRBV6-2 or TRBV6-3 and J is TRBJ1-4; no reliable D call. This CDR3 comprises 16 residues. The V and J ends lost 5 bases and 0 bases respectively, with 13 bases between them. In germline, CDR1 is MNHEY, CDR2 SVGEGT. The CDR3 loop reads CASSLHRTSTNEKLFF. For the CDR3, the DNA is TGTGCCAGCAGTCTACACAGAACCTCAACTAATGAAAAACTGTTTTTT.

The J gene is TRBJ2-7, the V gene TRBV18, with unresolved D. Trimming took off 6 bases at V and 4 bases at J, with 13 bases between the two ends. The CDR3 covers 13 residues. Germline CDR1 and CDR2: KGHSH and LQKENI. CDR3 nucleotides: TGTGCCAGCTCGCCCGTGGGGTTATACGAGCAGTACTTC. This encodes CASSPVGLYEQYF.

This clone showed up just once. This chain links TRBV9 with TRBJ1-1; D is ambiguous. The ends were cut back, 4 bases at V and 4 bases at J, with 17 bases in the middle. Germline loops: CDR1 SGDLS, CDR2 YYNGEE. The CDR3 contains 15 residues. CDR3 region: CASSKDIDGGTEAFF. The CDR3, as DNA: TGTGCCAGCAGCAAAGACATAGACGGCGGCACTGAAGCTTTCTTT.

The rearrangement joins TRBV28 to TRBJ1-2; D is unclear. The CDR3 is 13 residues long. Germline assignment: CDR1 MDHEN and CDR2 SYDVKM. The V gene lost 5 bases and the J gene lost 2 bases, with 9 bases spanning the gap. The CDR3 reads CASSRQLNYGYTF. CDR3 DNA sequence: TGTGCCAGCAGTCGACAACTAAACTATGGCTACACCTTC.

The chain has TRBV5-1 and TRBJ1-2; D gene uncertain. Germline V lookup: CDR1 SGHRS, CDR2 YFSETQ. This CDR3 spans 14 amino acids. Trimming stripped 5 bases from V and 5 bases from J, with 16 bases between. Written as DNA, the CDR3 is TGCGCCAGCAGTTACAGCGAAACTATGTATGGCTACACCTTC. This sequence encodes CASSYSETMYGYTF.

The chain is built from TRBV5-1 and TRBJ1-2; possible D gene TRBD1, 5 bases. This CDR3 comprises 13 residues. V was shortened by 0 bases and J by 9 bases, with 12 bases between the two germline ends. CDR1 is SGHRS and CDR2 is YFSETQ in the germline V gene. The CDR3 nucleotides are TGCGCCAGCAGCTTGGGTCAGGGTAATAGCTACACCTTC. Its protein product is CASSLGQGNSYTF.

CDR3 nucleotide sequence: TGTGCCAGCAGCCAGACCGGGACTCTTCCTAATTCACCCCTCCACTTT. Residues: CASSQTGTLPNSPLHF. The chain combines TRBV11-2 with TRBJ1-6; tentatively, D is TRBD1 (5 bases). This CDR3 contains 16 residues. CDR1 is SGHAT, CDR2 FQNNGV, per germline. Trimming took off 5 bases at V and 6 bases at J, with 17 bases between the two ends.

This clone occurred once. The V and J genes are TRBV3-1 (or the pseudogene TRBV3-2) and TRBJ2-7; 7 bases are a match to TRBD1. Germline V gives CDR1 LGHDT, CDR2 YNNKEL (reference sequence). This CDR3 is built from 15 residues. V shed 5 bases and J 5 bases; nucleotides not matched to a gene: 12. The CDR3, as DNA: TGTGCCAGCAGCGACAGGGACCCCTATGGGGACGAGCAGTACTTC. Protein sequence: CASSDRDPYGDEQYF.

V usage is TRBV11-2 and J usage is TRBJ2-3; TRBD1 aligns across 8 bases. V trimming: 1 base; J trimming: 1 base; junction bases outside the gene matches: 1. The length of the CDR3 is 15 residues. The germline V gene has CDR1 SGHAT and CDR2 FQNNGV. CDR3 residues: CASSLVTGGTDTQYF. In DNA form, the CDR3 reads TGTGCCAGCAGCTTAGTGACAGGGGGCACAGATACGCAGTATTTT.

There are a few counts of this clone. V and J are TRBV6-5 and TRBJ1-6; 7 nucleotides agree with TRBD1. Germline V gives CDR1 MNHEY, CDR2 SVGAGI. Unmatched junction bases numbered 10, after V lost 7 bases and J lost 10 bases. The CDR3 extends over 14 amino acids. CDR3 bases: TGTGCCAGCATTACCACAGGGGCGAGATCACCCCTCCACTTT. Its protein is CASITTGARSPLHF.

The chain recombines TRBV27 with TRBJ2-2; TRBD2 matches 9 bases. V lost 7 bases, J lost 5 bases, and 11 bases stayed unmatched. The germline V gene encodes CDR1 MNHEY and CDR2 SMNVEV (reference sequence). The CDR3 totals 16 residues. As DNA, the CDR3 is TGTGCCAGCACCTTTCTAGCGGGGTACAGAACCGGGGAGCTGTTTTTT. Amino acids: CASTFLAGYRTGELFF.

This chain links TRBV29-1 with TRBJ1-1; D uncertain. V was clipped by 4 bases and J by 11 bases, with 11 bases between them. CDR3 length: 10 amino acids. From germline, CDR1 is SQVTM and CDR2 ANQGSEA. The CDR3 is CSVVRVGAFF. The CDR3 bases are TGCAGCGTTGTACGTGTTGGGGCTTTCTTT.

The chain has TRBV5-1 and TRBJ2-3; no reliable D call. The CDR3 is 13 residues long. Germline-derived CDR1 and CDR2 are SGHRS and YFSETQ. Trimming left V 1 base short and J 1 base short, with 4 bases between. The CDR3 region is CASSLFGTDTQYF. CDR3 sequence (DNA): TGCGCCAGCAGCTTGTTTGGCACAGATACGCAGTATTTT.

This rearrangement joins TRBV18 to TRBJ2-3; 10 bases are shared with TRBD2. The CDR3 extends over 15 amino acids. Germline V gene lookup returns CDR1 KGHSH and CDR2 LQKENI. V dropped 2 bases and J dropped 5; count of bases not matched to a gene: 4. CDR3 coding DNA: TGTGCCAGCTCACCAACTAGCGGGGTACAAGATACGCAGTATTTT. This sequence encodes CASSPTSGVQDTQYF.

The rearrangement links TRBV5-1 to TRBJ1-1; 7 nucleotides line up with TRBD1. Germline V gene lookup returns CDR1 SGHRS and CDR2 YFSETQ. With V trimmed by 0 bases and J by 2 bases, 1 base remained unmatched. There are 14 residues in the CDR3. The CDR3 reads CASSLDRGNTEAFF. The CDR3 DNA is TGCGCCAGCAGCTTGGACAGGGGCAACACTGAAGCTTTCTTT.

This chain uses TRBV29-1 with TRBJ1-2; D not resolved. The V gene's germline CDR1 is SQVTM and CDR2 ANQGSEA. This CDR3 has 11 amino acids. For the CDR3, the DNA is TGCACCACTCGGGCTAACTATGGCTACACCTTC. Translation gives CTTRANYGYTF.

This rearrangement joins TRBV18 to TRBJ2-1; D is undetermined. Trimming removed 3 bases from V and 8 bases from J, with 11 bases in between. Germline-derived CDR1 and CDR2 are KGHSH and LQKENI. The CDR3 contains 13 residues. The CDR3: CASSPRNNDEQFF. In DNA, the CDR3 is TGTGCCAGCTCACCCCGGAACAACGATGAGCAGTTCTTC.

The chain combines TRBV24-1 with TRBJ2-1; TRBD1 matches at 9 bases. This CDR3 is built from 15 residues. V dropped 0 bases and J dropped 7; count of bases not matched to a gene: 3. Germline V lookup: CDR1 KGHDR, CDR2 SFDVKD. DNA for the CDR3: TGTGCCACCAGTGATTTGAGGGACAGGGTAAATGAGCAGTTCTTC. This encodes CATSDLRDRVNEQFF.

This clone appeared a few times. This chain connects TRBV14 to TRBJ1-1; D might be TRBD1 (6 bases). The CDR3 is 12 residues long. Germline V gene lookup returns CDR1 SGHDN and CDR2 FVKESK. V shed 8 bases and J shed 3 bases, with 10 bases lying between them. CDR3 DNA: TGTGCCAGCGGATACAGGGACACTGAAGCTTTCTTT. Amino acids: CASGYRDTEAFF.

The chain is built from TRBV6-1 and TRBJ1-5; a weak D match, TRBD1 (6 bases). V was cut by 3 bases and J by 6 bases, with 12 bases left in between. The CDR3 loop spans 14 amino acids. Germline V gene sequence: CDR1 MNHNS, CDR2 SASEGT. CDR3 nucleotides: TGTGCCAGCAGTGACAGGGGTGCTTTTCAGCCCCAGCATTTT. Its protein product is CASSDRGAFQPQHF.

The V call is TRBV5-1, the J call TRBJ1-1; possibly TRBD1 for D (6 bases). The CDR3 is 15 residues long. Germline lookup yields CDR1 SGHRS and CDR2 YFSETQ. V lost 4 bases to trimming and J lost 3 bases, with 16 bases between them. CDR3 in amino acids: CASSNVAGEHTEAFF. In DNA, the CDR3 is TGCGCCAGCAGCAATGTCGCAGGGGAACACACTGAAGCTTTCTTT.

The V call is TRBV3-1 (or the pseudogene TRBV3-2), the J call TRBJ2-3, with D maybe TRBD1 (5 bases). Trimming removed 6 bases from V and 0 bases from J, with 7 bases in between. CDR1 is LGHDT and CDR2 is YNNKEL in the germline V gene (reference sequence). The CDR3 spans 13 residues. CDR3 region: CASSRQSTDTQYF. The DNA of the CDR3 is TGTGCCAGCAGTCGACAGAGCACAGATACGCAGTATTTT.

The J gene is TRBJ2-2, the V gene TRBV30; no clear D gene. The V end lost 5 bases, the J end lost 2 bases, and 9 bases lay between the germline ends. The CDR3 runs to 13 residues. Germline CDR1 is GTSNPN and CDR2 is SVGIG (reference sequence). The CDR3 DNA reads TGTGCCTGGTCTCACCAAAACACCGGGGAGCTGTTTTTT. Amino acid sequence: CAWSHQNTGELFF.

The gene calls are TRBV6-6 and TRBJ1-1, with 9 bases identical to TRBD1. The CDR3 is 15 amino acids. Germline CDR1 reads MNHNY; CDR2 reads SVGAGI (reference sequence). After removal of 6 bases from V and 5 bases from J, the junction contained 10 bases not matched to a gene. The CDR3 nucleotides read TGTGCCAGCAGGAGAGACAGGGGGAGGGGGACTGAAGCTTTCTTT. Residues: CASRRDRGRGTEAFF.